Presented here are 9 T cell receptor beta chains from one specimen sequenced in a study of identical twins. TCRdb called the 5' RACE reads again in MiXCR, with one record for every CDR3 protein. The repertoire holds roughly 630,000 distinct CDR3 sequences, with 7.1% as singletons. Separately, the same data were catalogued under a study of yellow fever vaccine responses in identical twins.

The material sequenced was PBMCs. Receptors originate from a woman aged 18-29 years in good health.

The V gene is TRBV6-2 or TRBV6-3, the J gene TRBJ2-2; D gene uncertain. The CDR3 is 13 residues long. The V gene lost 3 bases and the J gene lost 3 bases, with 5 bases spanning the gap. CDR1 is MNHEY, CDR2 SVGEGT, per germline. The CDR3 loop is CASSYVHTGELFF. CDR3 sequence (DNA): TGTGCCAGCAGTTATGTCCACACCGGGGAGCTGTTTTTT.

J is TRBJ2-7 and V is TRBV11-2, with D hard to call. The CDR3 contains 14 residues. Germline V gene sequence: CDR1 SGHAT, CDR2 FQNNGV. V shed 2 bases and J shed 0 bases, with 8 bases lying between them. Here the CDR3 reads CASSLRPRSYEQYF. The DNA for the CDR3 is TGTGCCAGCAGCTTACGGCCGCGCTCCTACGAGCAGTACTTC.

This clonotype occurred many times. The rearrangement uses TRBV5-1 and TRBJ2-1; tentatively, D is TRBD1 (5 bases). V gave up 4 bases and J gave up 3 bases, with 14 bases separating them. CDR3 length equals 15 residues. The germline V gene encodes CDR1 SGHRS and CDR2 YFSETQ. Here the CDR3 reads CASSPTPTGYNEQFF. DNA for the CDR3: TGCGCCAGCAGCCCAACCCCTACAGGCTACAATGAGCAGTTCTTC.

This clonotype was counted many times. The rearrangement joins TRBV24-1 to TRBJ2-3; possible D gene TRBD1, 6 bases. V lost 3 bases to trimming and J lost 1 base, with 7 bases between them. Germline CDR1 KGHDR, CDR2 SFDVKD. There are 14 residues in the CDR3. The CDR3 nucleotides are TGTGCCACCAGTGATCCAGGGGGCACAGATACGCAGTATTTT. Protein: CATSDPGGTDTQYF.

The rearrangement links TRBV20-1 to TRBJ2-1; 9 bases line up with TRBD2. V trimming: 6 bases; J trimming: 5 bases; junction bases outside the gene matches: 20. The germline gives CDR1 DFQATT, CDR2 SNEGSKA (reference sequence). The CDR3 extends over 18 amino acids. In DNA, the CDR3 is TGCAGTGCCATACAAGCGGGGGGCATTTCTGGTTTCCACAATGAGCAGTTCTTC. Translating it yields CSAIQAGGISGFHNEQFF.

This clonotype was detected only a few times. This rearrangement joins TRBV3-1 to TRBJ2-7; D is uncertain. V was shortened by 4 bases and J by 0 bases, with 13 bases between the two germline ends. Germline values: CDR1 LGHDT, CDR2 YNNKEL (reference sequence). The CDR3 spans 15 residues. This CDR3 reads CASSLARRSSYEQYF. In DNA, the CDR3 is TGTGCCAGCAGCCTGGCCCGGCGGAGCTCCTACGAGCAGTACTTC.

The rearrangement joins TRBV3-1 to TRBJ1-1; TRBD1 is a possible D gene (5 bases). The germline V gene has CDR1 LGHDT and CDR2 YNNKEL (reference sequence). There are 13 residues in the CDR3. V was trimmed by 7 bases and J by 1 base, leaving 10 bases between them. The CDR3 sequence: CASTRGANTEAFF. CDR3 bases: TGTGCCAGCACTCGGGGCGCGAACACTGAAGCTTTCTTT.

There are many counts of this clonotype. The chain links TRBV7-3 to TRBJ1-2, with D possibly being TRBD1 (6 bases). V gave up 1 base and J gave up 3 bases, with 12 bases separating them. The CDR3 is made up of 15 amino acids. The germline V gene encodes CDR1 SGHTA and CDR2 FQGTGA. The CDR3: CASSLRGGGDYGYTF. DNA of the CDR3: TGTGCCAGCAGCTTAAGAGGGGGGGGTGACTATGGCTACACCTTC.

This clonotype appeared a few times. The chain is built from TRBV29-1 and TRBJ2-1; weak D call: TRBD2 (5 bases). V lost 6 bases and J 3 bases, leaving 15 bases between the germline ends. CDR3 length: 14 amino acids. CDR1 and CDR2 from the germline V gene are SQVTM and ANQGSEA. For the CDR3, the DNA is TGCAGCGTCCAAGGAGGCACTAGCTACAATGAGCAGTTCTTC. Protein product: CSVQGGTSYNEQFF.